This record looks at one TCR beta chain sequence and its context. These data are taken from a study of T cell changes during pregnancy in multiple sclerosis. Per the germline V gene, CDR1 is SGHNT and CDR2 is YYREEE (reference sequence). This CDR3 has 16 amino acids. Trimming took 1 base from V and 4 from J, leaving 17 bases between them. Only in-frame clones appear in the TCRdb table, and some are missing; sequencing was by immunoSEQ multiplex PCR. The sample has about 68,000 clones; about 90% are singletons. This clonotype was sampled from a female donor in good health, enrolled as a control in a pregnancy study. The chain combines TRBV5-4 with TRBJ1-1; D unclear. Material: peripheral blood, obtained in the second trimester of pregnancy. Written as DNA, the CDR3 is TGTGCCAGCAGCTTGTTTTTTAACCGTTGGAGCACTGAAGCTTTCTTT. Translated, it gives CASSLFFNRWSTEAFF. Full variable domain (missing parts from reference TRBV5-4 and TRBJ1-1): ETGVTQSPTHLIKTRGQQVTLRCSSQSGHNTVSWYQQALGQGPQFIFQYYREEENGRGNFPPRFSGLQFPNYSSELNVNALELDDSALYLCASSLFFNRWSTEAFFGQGTRLTVV.